This entry lists 21 T cell receptor beta chains sequenced from one sample in a study of technical replicates of blood from several donors. Using immunoSEQ multiplex PCR, the repertoire was profiled, and TCRdb retains in-frame clones only, with some absent. The sample has around 74,000 clones, approximately 86% seen once; the top ten hold approximately 4.6%. Specimen: PBMCs. All receptors come from a human donor in good health. Some clones in this sample may be carry-over from other donors' samples.

This chain links TRBV7-2 with TRBJ1-1; D perhaps matches TRBD1 (5 bases). The V gene's germline CDR1 is SGHTA and CDR2 FQGNSA. Trimming left V 3 bases short and J 1 base short, with 12 bases between. This CDR3 has 15 amino acids. CDR3 DNA sequence: TGTGCCAGCAGCTTCGGGGGTCGGAGGAACACTGAAGCTTTCTTT. This sequence encodes CASSFGGRRNTEAFF.

The rearrangement uses TRBV7-9 and TRBJ1-1; the D is unclear. Per the germline V gene, CDR1 is SEHNR and CDR2 is FQNEAQ (reference sequence). V was pared by 5 bases and J by 7 bases, with 5 bases between. This CDR3 contains 10 residues. CDR3 sequence reads: CASSPNEAFF. The CDR3 DNA reads as TGTGCCAGCAGCCCAAATGAAGCTTTCTTT.

The chain couples TRBV7-6 to TRBJ2-1; D may be TRBD1 (5 bases). Germline CDR1 and CDR2: SGHVS and FNYEAQ. Deletions cut 5 bases from V and 4 bases from J, with 15 bases between. The CDR3 runs 15 residues. CDR3 coding DNA: TGTGCCAGCAGCCGAAGGGGCGCGCAATACAATGAGCAGTTCTTC. Translation: CASSRRGAQYNEQFF. The entire variable domain, with the rest obtained from reference TRBV7-6 and TRBJ2-1, is as follows: GAGVSQSPRYKVTKRGQDVALRCDPISGHVSLYWYRQALGQGPEFLTYFNYEAQQDKSGLPNDRFSAERPEGSISTLTIQRTEQRDSAMYRCASSRRGAQYNEQFFGPGTRLTVL.

This rearrangement joins TRBV7-8 to TRBJ2-2; 10 positions match TRBD1. The V segment lost 5 bases and the J segment 5 bases; nucleotides outside the gene matches: 8. The CDR3 is 16 residues long. Germline lookup yields CDR1 SGHVS and CDR2 FQNEAQ. CDR3 sequence: CASSTRRTGGTGELFF. Written as DNA, the CDR3 is TGTGCCAGCAGCACGCGGAGGACAGGGGGGACCGGGGAGCTGTTTTTT.

V is TRBV5-1 and J is TRBJ1-1, with D possibly TRBD1 on 6 matching bases. Germline lookup yields CDR1 SGHRS and CDR2 YFSETQ. The CDR3 totals 14 residues. Trimming pared 0 bases from V and 4 bases from J, leaving 10 bases between. The CDR3 spells CASSLGTVGTEAFF. The CDR3 DNA sequence: TGCGCCAGCAGCTTGGGGACAGTCGGCACTGAAGCTTTCTTT.

V and J are TRBV4-3 and TRBJ2-4; 7 bases are shared with TRBD2. This CDR3 has 17 amino acids. V shed 0 bases and J 2 bases; nucleotides not matched to a gene: 7. The germline gives CDR1 LGHNA, CDR2 YSLEER. In DNA, the CDR3 is TGCGCCAGCAGCCAAGATCACCCTAGCGGACCCAAAAACATTCAGTACTTC. Protein product: CASSQDHPSGPKNIQYF.

The J gene is TRBJ2-5, the V gene TRBV6-5; D might be TRBD2 (6 bases). CDR3 length: 14 amino acids. V was clipped by 5 bases and J by 7 bases, with 17 bases between them. Germline values: CDR1 MNHEY, CDR2 SVGAGI. The DNA of the CDR3 is TGTGCCAGCAGTCCGGATTGGGGGGTAGGGACCCAGTACTTC. Translation: CASSPDWGVGTQYF.

This clone occurred once. This chain joins TRBV29-1 and TRBJ2-7; the match to TRBD1 covers 8 bases. From germline, CDR1 is SQVTM and CDR2 ANQGSEA. The CDR3 totals 12 residues. J was trimmed by 5 bases and V by 3 bases; bases with no gene match: 3. Here the CDR3 reads CSVDQDRDEQYF. The CDR3 DNA follows: TGCAGCGTTGATCAGGACAGGGACGAGCAGTACTTC.

The chain has TRBV19 and TRBJ2-7; 7 bases fit TRBD1. The V and J ends lost 5 bases and 0 bases, in that order; junction bases with no gene match: 7. Germline V gene data show CDR1 as LNHDA and CDR2 as SQIVND (reference sequence). The CDR3 spans 15 residues. CDR3 coding DNA: TGTGCCAGTAGTCACTCTGGGGACAGCTCCTACGAGCAGTACTTC. Translating gives CASSHSGDSSYEQYF.

The chain combines TRBV4-3 with TRBJ1-1; D gene unclear. The CDR3 is 16 residues long. The V and J ends lost 0 bases and 4 bases respectively, with 15 bases between them. Germline CDR1 LGHNA, CDR2 YSLEER. The chain's CDR3 is CASSQDWETGGTEAFF. For the CDR3, the DNA is TGCGCCAGCAGCCAAGATTGGGAGACGGGAGGCACTGAAGCTTTCTTT.

V is TRBV6-5 and J is TRBJ2-1, with 8 nucleotides matching TRBD2. Germline CDR1 and CDR2: MNHEY and SVGAGI. J gave up 8 bases and V 7 bases, and 13 bases lay outside the gene matches. The CDR3 totals 15 residues. In nucleotides, the CDR3 is TGTGCCAGCATCCCGGGAGGGAGCGGGCACGATGAGCAGTTCTTC. Protein sequence: CASIPGGSGHDEQFF.

The V gene is TRBV2, the J gene TRBJ2-7; D unresolved. Looked up from germline, CDR1 is SNHLY and CDR2 is FYNNEI. V lost 0 bases, J lost 0 bases, and 6 bases lay in between. This CDR3 is built from 14 residues. The CDR3, as DNA: TGTGCCAGCAGTGAAGCCAACGGCTCCTACGAGCAGTACTTC. This translates into CASSEANGSYEQYF.

The chain is built from TRBV7-9 and TRBJ2-1; 11 bases map to TRBD2. From germline, CDR1 is SEHNR and CDR2 FQNEAQ (reference sequence). This CDR3 comprises 19 residues. V lost 3 bases and J lost 4; bases outside the gene matches: 14. The CDR3 spells CASSFLRPRGLAGYNEQFF. The CDR3 DNA follows: TGTGCCAGCAGCTTCCTGAGGCCCCGAGGACTAGCGGGTTACAATGAGCAGTTCTTC.

The chain recombines TRBV21-1 with TRBJ2-5; the table's D call of TRBD1 was not tested on the DNA. TRBV21-1 has pseudogene status. CDR3 length: 16 residues. This CDR3 is CASSTSPGQRQETQYF. The CDR3 region has the DNA TGTGCCAGCAGCACATCCCCGGGACAGAGACAAGAGACCCAGTACTTC.

The V gene is TRBV13, the J gene TRBJ2-3; TRBD2 matches at 7 bases. The J segment lost 2 bases and the V segment lost 5 bases, leaving 4 bases of the junction unmatched. The CDR3 is 14 amino acids. CDR1 PRHDT and CDR2 FYEKMQ come from the germline V gene (reference sequence). The CDR3: CASSPGGNTDTQYF. Here the CDR3 DNA reads TGTGCCAGCAGCCCCGGGGGGAACACAGATACGCAGTATTTT.

This chain links TRBV6-5 with TRBJ1-1; D is unclear. Germline CDR1 is MNHEY and CDR2 is SVGAGI. V was clipped by 0 bases and J by 3 bases, with 8 bases between them. The CDR3 totals 14 residues. In nucleotides, the CDR3 is TGTGCCAGCAGTTACTCGAGGGCAGACACTGAAGCTTTCTTT. Protein: CASSYSRADTEAFF.

This chain joins TRBV7-8 and TRBJ2-2; 10 nucleotides line up with TRBD2. J gave up 5 bases and V 5 bases, and 8 bases lay outside the gene matches. The length of the CDR3 is 16 residues. Per the germline V gene, CDR1 is SGHVS and CDR2 is FQNEAQ. The CDR3 reads CASSHLAGGGTGELFF. CDR3 coding DNA: TGTGCCAGCAGCCATTTAGCGGGGGGAGGTACCGGGGAGCTGTTTTTT.

This clone has a count of ten or more. The V call is TRBV27, the J call TRBJ2-7; D uncertain. Germline V gene sequence: CDR1 MNHEY, CDR2 SMNVEV (reference sequence). Trimming shortened V by 5 bases and J by 2 bases, and 13 bases separated the two germline ends. The CDR3 is made up of 14 amino acids. CDR3 nucleotide sequence: TGTGCCAGCAGTGTAACTATTGGAACCTACGAGCAGTACTTC. Its translation: CASSVTIGTYEQYF.

The chain uses TRBV5-1 and TRBJ2-3; 10 bases are shared with TRBD2. Germline CDR1 SGHRS, CDR2 YFSETQ. CDR3 length: 14 residues. V gave up 7 bases and J gave up 4 bases; unmatched junction bases: 6. CDR3 amino acids: CASGSGGAADTQYF. The CDR3 nucleotides read TGCGCCAGCGGAAGCGGGGGGGCCGCAGATACGCAGTATTTT.

This chain connects TRBV7-2 to TRBJ2-3, with TRBD2 as a possible D gene (5 bases). This CDR3 contains 15 residues. Germline CDR1 is SGHTA and CDR2 is FQGNSA. Trimming left V 5 bases short and J 1 base short, with 13 bases between. CDR3 nucleotides: TGTGCCAGCAGCCCGGACTCCCTGGGCACAGATACGCAGTATTTT. Its protein product is CASSPDSLGTDTQYF.

The rearrangement uses TRBV7-2 and TRBJ2-1; 12 bases align to TRBD2. The V and J ends lost 4 bases and 12 bases, in that order; junction bases with no gene match: 7. CDR1 SGHTA and CDR2 FQGNSA come from the germline V gene. The CDR3 spans 14 residues. For the CDR3, the DNA is TGTGCCAGCAGCTCCGGGACTAGCGGGTTCAGGCAGTTCTTC. It translates to CASSSGTSGFRQFF. Full variable domain (remainder filled in from reference TRBV7-2 and TRBJ2-1): GAGVSQSPSNKVTEKGKDVELRCDPISGHTALYWYRQSLGQGLEFLIYFQGNSAPDKSGLPSDRFSAERTGGSVSTLTIQRTQQEDSAVYLCASSSGTSGFRQFFGPGTRLTVL.